These 28 T cell receptor beta chains were sequenced from one sample in a study of blood T cell repertoires in COVID-19 (dated by TCRdb to 2020 to 2021). The protocol used for the library was the immunoSEQ multiplex PCR assay. The clones in this table, taken by TCRdb from immuneACCESS, are in-frame only. Not every clone is retained; where verified, under half of the shortfall comes from an unresolved V gene, and the cause of the rest is unknown. The sample profile shows 150,000 to 200,000 clones; nearly 80% of them were found once. The ten largest clones take up about 25% of the sample. Material: peripheral blood. These receptors were collected from a woman in her seventies with acute or convalescent COVID-19.

V and J are TRBV7-9 and TRBJ2-7; maybe TRBD1 (6 bases). CDR1 and CDR2 (germline): SEHNR, FQNEAQ (reference sequence). CDR3 length: 17 residues. V lost 0 bases and J 0 bases, leaving 15 bases between the germline ends. The CDR3 bases are TGTGCCAGCAGCTTAGCCACTTCGGACAGTTACTCCTACGAGCAGTACTTC. Protein: CASSLATSDSYSYEQYF.

V is TRBV7-9 and J is TRBJ2-1; D may be TRBD2 (6 bases). Germline CDR1 is SEHNR and CDR2 is FQNEAQ (reference sequence). The CDR3 runs to 15 residues. Trimming cost V 4 bases and J 7 bases, with 17 bases left between them. The CDR3 protein is CASSSSGRAGNEQFF. CDR3 DNA sequence: TGTGCCAGCAGCTCCTCCGGACGGGCGGGGAATGAGCAGTTCTTC.

CDR3 loop: CASSLFSGTDTQYF. The CDR3 DNA reads as TGTGCCAGCAGTTTATTCTCAGGCACAGATACGCAGTATTTT. The chain couples TRBV27 to TRBJ2-3; D gene uncertain. V lost 1 base, J lost 1 base, and 6 bases lay in between. The CDR3 consists of 14 residues. Germline CDR1 and CDR2: MNHEY and SMNVEV (reference sequence).

V gene TRBV9 combines with J gene TRBJ1-3, with D possibly TRBD1 on 5 matching bases. This CDR3 has 16 residues. V dropped 3 bases and J dropped 4 bases, with 17 bases sitting between them. CDR1 is SGDLS and CDR2 is YYNGEE in the germline V gene. CDR3 DNA: TGTGCCAGCAGCGGACCCTTTGGGGCCTCGGGAAACACCATATATTTT. Protein sequence: CASSGPFGASGNTIYF.

The V and J genes are TRBV29-1 and TRBJ1-2; weak D call: TRBD1 (5 bases). CDR1 SQVTM and CDR2 ANQGSEA come from the germline V gene. The CDR3 consists of 12 residues. Trimming took off 6 bases at V and 2 bases at J, with 10 bases between the two ends. In DNA, the CDR3 is TGCAGCGTCCAGGACACCAACTATGGCTACACCTTC. Translated, it gives CSVQDTNYGYTF.

This clone was recorded only once. The CDR3 protein is CAISGRKRDYEQYF. The DNA of the CDR3 is TGTGCCATCAGTGGTCGTAAGCGGGACTACGAGCAGTACTTC. This rearrangement joins TRBV10-3 to TRBJ2-7; 7 nucleotides agree with TRBD2. Germline V CDR1 and CDR2: ENHRY, SYGVKD. The CDR3 loop spans 14 amino acids. The ends lost 4 bases at V and 3 bases at J; junction bases unmatched: 6.

This chain uses TRBV15 with TRBJ2-1; 7 nucleotides match TRBD1. CDR3 length equals 12 residues. The V gene end was trimmed by 4 bases and the J gene end by 8 bases; junction bases not matched to a gene: 2. Germline loops: CDR1 LNHNV, CDR2 YYDKDF (reference sequence). The CDR3 bases are TGTGCCACCAGCATCAGGGGGTATGAGCAGTTCTTC. Translating gives CATSIRGYEQFF.

The V gene is TRBV9, the J gene TRBJ2-7, with no clear D. Trimming stripped 0 bases from V and 3 bases from J, with 13 bases between. Germline CDR1 reads SGDLS; CDR2 reads YYNGEE. The CDR3 length is 15 residues. In nucleotides, the CDR3 is TGTGCCAGCAGCGTAGCCCCGTACGGAGACTACGAGCAGTACTTC. It translates to CASSVAPYGDYEQYF.

This rearrangement joins TRBV19 to TRBJ2-2; 9 bases are shared with TRBD1. The V gene end was trimmed by 6 bases and the J gene end by 4 bases; junction bases not matched to a gene: 3. Germline CDR1 reads LNHDA; CDR2 reads SQIVND (reference sequence). The CDR3 runs to 14 residues. CDR3 loop: CASRDRGGTGELFF. CDR3 nucleotide sequence: TGTGCCAGTAGAGACAGGGGGGGCACCGGGGAGCTGTTTTTT.

The V gene is TRBV7-3, the J gene TRBJ2-1, with a tentative D call TRBD2 (6 bases). V lost 3 bases and J lost 4, with 10 bases in between. The CDR3 extends over 14 amino acids. Germline assignment: CDR1 SGHTA and CDR2 FQGTGA. The CDR3 loop reads CASSLIAGYNEQFF. In DNA form, the CDR3 reads TGTGCCAGCAGCTTGATCGCGGGGTACAATGAGCAGTTCTTC. The full variable domain, with the rest looked up from reference TRBV7-3 and TRBJ2-1, is GAGVSQTPSNKVTEKGKYVELRCDPISGHTALYWYRQSLGQGPEFLIYFQGTGAADDSGLPNDRFFAVRPEGSVSTLKIQRTERGDSAVYLCASSLIAGYNEQFFGPGTRLTVL.

The CDR3 loop is CASSPLDRTSYEQYF. CDR3 nucleotide sequence: TGTGCCAGCAGTCCCCTAGACAGGACCAGCTACGAGCAGTACTTC. The V gene is TRBV27, the J gene TRBJ2-7, with D possibly being TRBD1 (6 bases). With 5 bases removed from V and 3 bases from J, the gap between germline ends came to 17 bases. The CDR3 runs to 15 residues. CDR1 is MNHEY and CDR2 is SMNVEV in the germline V gene (reference sequence).

The chain couples TRBV5-8 to TRBJ1-4; 9 bases map to TRBD1. The junction had 6 bases not matched to a gene; V was cut back by 2 bases and J by 7 bases. This CDR3 is built from 15 residues. Germline V gives CDR1 SGHTS, CDR2 YDEGEE. The CDR3 coding sequence is TGTGCCAGCAGCTTACACAGGGGGCGGGGTGAAAAACTGTTTTTT. Protein sequence: CASSLHRGRGEKLFF.

The chain uses TRBV6-5 and TRBJ1-1; tentative D call: TRBD1 (6 bases). Germline-derived CDR1 and CDR2 are MNHEY and SVGAGI. Trimming removed 2 bases at V and 5 bases at J, with 15 bases between. The CDR3 contains 15 residues. CDR3 sequence reads: CASSYPTGLGTEAFF. CDR3 DNA sequence: TGTGCCAGCAGTTACCCCACAGGGTTAGGAACTGAAGCTTTCTTT.

DNA of the CDR3: TGTGCCAGCAGGAAGCGACAGGGTAGCACCGGGGAGCTGTTTTTT. Translated, it gives CASRKRQGSTGELFF. J is TRBJ2-2 and V is TRBV6-5; 7 bases map to TRBD1. Trimming at V came to 6 bases and at J to 4 bases, leaving 8 bases not matched to a gene. The germline CDR1 and CDR2 sequences are MNHEY and SVGAGI. The CDR3 is 15 amino acids.

This clone appeared a few times. The V call is TRBV7-2, the J call TRBJ2-3; D gene ambiguous. The length of the CDR3 is 15 residues. V was shortened by 1 base and J by 0 bases, with 8 bases between the two germline ends. CDR1 is SGHTA, CDR2 FQGNSA, per germline. This CDR3 reads CASSLGGTSTDTQYF. Here the CDR3 DNA reads TGTGCCAGCAGCTTAGGCGGAACTAGCACAGATACGCAGTATTTT.

The J gene is TRBJ2-1, the V gene TRBV24-1; 8 bases fit TRBD1. Trimming at V came to 4 bases and at J to 10 bases, leaving 14 bases not matched to a gene. There are 16 residues in the CDR3. CDR1 is KGHDR and CDR2 is SFDVKD in the germline V gene. CDR3 nucleotides: TGTGCCACCAGTGAACCTCCGGGACAGGATTTGGGGGAGCAGTTCTTC. Translation gives CATSEPPGQDLGEQFF.

V and J are TRBV11-3 and TRBJ2-5; D ambiguous. CDR3 length equals 13 residues. Trimming left V 2 bases short and J 1 base short, with 5 bases between. Germline CDR1 and CDR2: SGHNT and YENEEA. The CDR3 sequence is CASSLRGQETQYF. The CDR3 DNA follows: TGTGCCAGCAGCTTAAGAGGCCAAGAGACCCAGTACTTC.

The chain employs TRBV30 and TRBJ1-1; weak D call: TRBD1 (5 bases). Trimming removed 6 bases at V and 1 base at J, with 12 bases between. This CDR3 is 13 amino acids long. Germline V gives CDR1 GTSNPN, CDR2 SVGIG (reference sequence). The CDR3 DNA reads TGTGCCTGCAAAGGACACCCGAACACTGAAGCTTTCTTT. It is translated as CACKGHPNTEAFF.

The J gene is TRBJ2-6, the V gene TRBV7-3, with 8 positions matching TRBD2. V trimming: 5 bases; J trimming: 4 bases; junction bases outside the gene matches: 7. Germline V lookup: CDR1 SGHTA, CDR2 FQGTGA. The CDR3 extends over 16 amino acids. The CDR3: CASSLHGRAGANVLTF. The CDR3 DNA reads TGTGCCAGCAGCCTCCACGGGAGGGCCGGGGCCAACGTCCTGACTTTC.

The V call is TRBV5-6, the J call TRBJ2-1, with TRBD2 identical over 7 bases. The CDR3 is 16 amino acids. Per the germline V gene, CDR1 is SGHDT and CDR2 is YYEEEE. Germline trimming cut 4 bases from V and 2 bases from J; bases unmatched to any gene: 9. CDR3 sequence: CASSPLGGGAYNEQFF. CDR3 bases: TGTGCCAGCAGCCCTCTCGGGGGAGGGGCCTACAATGAGCAGTTCTTC.

The genes are TRBV19 and TRBJ1-2; D might be TRBD1 (5 bases). The CDR3 sequence is 13 residues long. CDR1 LNHDA and CDR2 SQIVND come from the germline V gene (reference sequence). Between the trimmed V and J ends, which lost 6 bases and 6 bases, there was a span of 14 bases. The CDR3 nucleotides read TGTGCCAGTAGATTCATAGGGGCTGATGGCTACACCTTC. Protein product: CASRFIGADGYTF.

This clone was observed a single time. This chain joins TRBV7-2 and TRBJ2-5; D is perhaps TRBD2 (5 bases). The CDR3 extends over 14 amino acids. V was shortened by 5 bases and J by 0 bases, with 10 bases between the two germline ends. Germline V gene lookup returns CDR1 SGHTA and CDR2 FQGNSA. The CDR3 loop reads CASSPTRNQETQYF. The DNA of the CDR3 is TGTGCCAGCAGCCCTACTAGAAACCAAGAGACCCAGTACTTC.

This sequence joins TRBV2 and TRBJ2-3; 7 bases match TRBD2. This CDR3 contains 15 residues. Germline lookup yields CDR1 SNHLY and CDR2 FYNNEI. V gave up 7 bases and J gave up 2 bases; unmatched junction bases: 9. This chain's CDR3 is CASTWTRAITDTQYF. The CDR3 DNA sequence: TGTGCCAGCACCTGGACTAGGGCCATCACAGATACGCAGTATTTT.

This sequence joins TRBV30 and TRBJ1-6; TRBD1 agrees at 11 bases. The CDR3 covers 13 residues. The V gene's germline CDR1 is GTSNPN and CDR2 SVGIG (reference sequence). V lost 3 bases, J lost 9 bases, and 1 base stayed unmatched. As DNA, the CDR3 is TGTGCCTGGAGCGGGACAGGGGGTTCACCCCTCCACTTT. Its protein product is CAWSGTGGSPLHF.

This clone was picked up a small number of times. This chain uses TRBV5-6 with TRBJ1-2; D not certain. This CDR3 spans 15 amino acids. With 0 bases removed from V and 7 bases from J, the gap between germline ends came to 16 bases. Germline values: CDR1 SGHDT, CDR2 YYEEEE. Here the CDR3 reads CASSLVGFYIGGYTF. The CDR3 DNA reads TGTGCCAGCAGCTTGGTCGGGTTTTACATCGGTGGCTACACCTTC. Supplemented by reference TRBV5-6 and TRBJ1-2, the full variable domain reads DAGVTQSPTHLIKTRGQQVTLRCSPKSGHDTVSWYQQALGQGPQFIFQYYEEEERQRGNFPDRFSGHQFPNYSSELNVNALLLGDSALYLCASSLVGFYIGGYTFGSGTRLTVV.

The chain recombines TRBV29-1 with TRBJ2-2, with 10 nucleotides matching TRBD1. The germline CDR1 and CDR2 sequences are SQVTM and ANQGSEA. V was clipped by 1 base and J by 7 bases; unmatched bases: 6. The CDR3 spans 15 residues. The CDR3: CSVEVRTGGIGELFF. CDR3 nucleotide sequence: TGCAGCGTTGAAGTTCGGACAGGGGGAATCGGGGAGCTGTTTTTT.

The chain has TRBV5-8 and TRBJ1-6; TRBD1 aligns across 7 bases. The CDR3 is made up of 15 amino acids. The junction had 8 bases not matched to a gene; V was cut back by 6 bases and J by 5 bases. The V gene's germline CDR1 is SGHTS and CDR2 YDEGEE. This chain's CDR3 is CASIRDRAHNSPLHF. The CDR3 DNA sequence: TGTGCCAGCATCAGAGACAGGGCTCATAATTCACCCCTCCACTTT.

J is TRBJ2-1 and V is TRBV29-1, with D possibly matching TRBD2 (6 bases). From germline, CDR1 is SQVTM and CDR2 ANQGSEA. Trimming removed 1 base from V and 7 bases from J, with 17 bases in between. This CDR3 comprises 15 residues. CDR3 DNA sequence: TGCAGCGTTGAAGGGGGGGAGCTTCCGACGAATGAGCAGTTCTTC. Encoded protein: CSVEGGELPTNEQFF.